This T cell receptor beta chain comes out of a study of blood T cell repertoires in COVID-19. The wider study: COVID-19 samples, acute and convalescent, were from the United States, Italy and Spain. Nucleic acid was either cDNA or gDNA, and it came from T cells, B-cell-depleted T cells, or PBMCs.

A remark on this clone: A read error may be the cause here, since a much bigger clone is one base away.

Data came from immunoSEQ multiplex PCR; TCRdb stores just in-frame clones and leaves some out. The data show about 360,000 clones, about 86% seen once. V lost 3 bases, J lost 2 bases, and 3 bases stayed unmatched. Germline lookup yields CDR1 SGHTA and CDR2 FQGNSA. The CDR3 is 16 amino acids. The Seattle patients joined while their infection was active and were tracked longitudinally afterward. The TCR sequence derives from a woman in her fifties or sixties with COVID-19, enrolled during active disease. The V gene is TRBV7-2, the J gene TRBJ2-3; TRBD2 aligns across 12 bases. The sample taken for sequencing was peripheral blood. Written as DNA, the CDR3 is TGTGCCAGCAGCTTTCTAGCGGGGGGGTACACAGATACGCAGTATTTT. Protein sequence: CASSFLAGGYTDTQYF.